This TCR beta chain came from a study of T cell repertoires in cytomegalovirus infection. Whole-study context: Evidence of both CMV infection and a matching HLA type came from public TCR beta signatures.

Each CDR3 protein gets one entry after TCRdb re-called the reads with MiXCR. The sample has 300,000 to 450,000 distinct CDR3 sequences, over 15% seen once; the top ten hold about 10%. The table lists this clonotype with many counts. Its specificity is not known. General observations from the study: Ex vivo responses were dominated by HLA-C-restricted CMV-specific TCR beta clonotypes.

The CDR3 length is 13 residues. Germline CDR1 and CDR2: MNHNS and SASEGT. Trimming took 6 bases from V and 5 from J, leaving 12 bases between them. Sequences were obtained from PBMCs. This chain uses TRBV6-1 with TRBJ2-3; no clear D gene. This receptor was identified in a human donor in good health (CMV status not recorded). Some clones in this sample may be carry-over from other donors' samples. The CDR3 nucleotides are TGTGCCAGCAGGGCTACCGGTGGAGATACGCAGTATTTT. It yields the protein CASRATGGDTQYF.